The T cell receptor beta chain described here comes from a study of identical twins. Overall study findings and caveats: Models underpredicted monozygotic twin sharing of out-of-frame TCR alpha. Beta clonotypes that were abundant in cord blood contained fewer insertions, a pattern absent from memory repertoires. Beta out-of-frame sequences showed weaker excess twin sharing.

This clonotype was counted ten times or more. Its target is not known. CDR1 is MNHEY and CDR2 is SVGAGI in the germline V gene. The germline V and J ends were trimmed by 4 bases and 6 bases, with 16 bases remaining between them. This CDR3 region has 14 residues. MiXCR, run by TCRdb on the 5' RACE reads, gives a single entry per CDR3 protein. The sample yields about 700,000 distinct CDR3 sequences, approximately 6% seen once. V is TRBV6-5 and J is TRBJ2-7; D is perhaps TRBD2 (5 bases). The specimen sequenced was naive T cells sorted from blood. This sequence was found in a man aged 18 to 29 in good health. CDR3 nucleotide sequence: TGTGCCAGCAGTTCTACCTACTCGCGGGTCGAGCAGTACTTC. It codes for CASSSTYSRVEQYF.